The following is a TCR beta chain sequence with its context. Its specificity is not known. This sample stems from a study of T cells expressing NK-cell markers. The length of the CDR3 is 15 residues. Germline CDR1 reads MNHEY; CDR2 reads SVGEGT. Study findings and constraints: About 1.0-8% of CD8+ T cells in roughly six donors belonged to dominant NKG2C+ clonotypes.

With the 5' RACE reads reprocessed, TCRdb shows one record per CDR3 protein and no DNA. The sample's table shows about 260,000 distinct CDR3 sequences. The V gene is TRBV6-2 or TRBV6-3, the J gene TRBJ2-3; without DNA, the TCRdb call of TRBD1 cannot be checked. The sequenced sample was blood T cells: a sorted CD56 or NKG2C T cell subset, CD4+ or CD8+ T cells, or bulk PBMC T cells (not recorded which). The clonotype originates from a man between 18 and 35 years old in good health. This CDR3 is CASSRTGGYTDTQYF.